This T cell receptor (beta chain) was sequenced in a study of somatic mutations in cytotoxic T cells in rheumatoid arthritis. Study overall: T-cell populations stained with V beta antibodies were in some cases flow-sorted at nearly 100% purity, including V beta1+ cells that were sequenced for TCRB.

Concerning this clone itself: Antigen: not known.

TCRdb's copy holds only in-frame clones and misses some; the assay was immunoSEQ multiplex PCR. Of under 9,000 clones listed, 80% to 90% are singletons. After CD4+ and CD8+ cells were isolated by positive magnetic bead selection, their purity was checked by flow cytometry. Trimming pared 1 base from V and 0 bases from J, leaving 15 bases between. The V gene's germline CDR1 is MNHNS and CDR2 SASEGT. This CDR3 is 17 amino acids long. General study results and limits: The antigen targets of the expanded CD8+ clones lacked identification.

The clonotype comes from a woman between 70 and 85 years old with rheumatoid arthritis. The V gene is TRBV6-1, the J gene TRBJ1-2; no clear D. Sequencing was performed on CD8+ T cells sorted from blood. CDR3 protein: CASSEVKQQITNYGYTF. The CDR3 region has the DNA TGTGCCAGCAGTGAAGTCAAACAGCAGATTACTAACTATGGCTACACCTTC.